This T cell receptor (beta chain) was captured in a study of T-cell reconstitution after alpha-beta-depleted transplantation in children. Germline CDR1 and CDR2: SGHRS and YFSETQ. The CDR3 sequence is 15 residues long. Between the trimmed V and J ends, which lost 6 bases and 4 bases, there was a span of 17 bases. This clonotype was recorded at least ten times. No antigen is known for it. Unique molecular identifiers tagged the TCRbeta library. TCRdb ran MiXCR on the PCR reads and lists one entry per CDR3 protein. The profile shows fewer than 550,000 distinct CDR3 sequences, more than 9.5% of them singletons. Findings and limits, study-wide: Newly made T cells mostly supplied T-cell counts and diversity one year after transplant. Several patients had high TCRbeta diversity at day 60; it came from surviving recipient T cells and thymic progenitors. Expanded graft clones, several hundred of them, were reportedly the source of alpha-beta T cells about two months after transplant.

The TCR sequence derives from a female patient aged 2-9 years who had a stem cell transplant for aplastic anemia, so the T cells may come from the graft donor. This specimen was PBMCs, mostly from graft donor cells, taken 180 days after TCRalphabeta/CD19-depleted stem cell transplant. The chain links TRBV5-1 to TRBJ2-1, with D possibly matching TRBD2 (6 bases). Here the CDR3 reads CASNLMEGVYNEQFF. CDR3 DNA sequence: TGCGCCAGCAACCTTATGGAGGGAGTGTACAATGAGCAGTTCTTC.